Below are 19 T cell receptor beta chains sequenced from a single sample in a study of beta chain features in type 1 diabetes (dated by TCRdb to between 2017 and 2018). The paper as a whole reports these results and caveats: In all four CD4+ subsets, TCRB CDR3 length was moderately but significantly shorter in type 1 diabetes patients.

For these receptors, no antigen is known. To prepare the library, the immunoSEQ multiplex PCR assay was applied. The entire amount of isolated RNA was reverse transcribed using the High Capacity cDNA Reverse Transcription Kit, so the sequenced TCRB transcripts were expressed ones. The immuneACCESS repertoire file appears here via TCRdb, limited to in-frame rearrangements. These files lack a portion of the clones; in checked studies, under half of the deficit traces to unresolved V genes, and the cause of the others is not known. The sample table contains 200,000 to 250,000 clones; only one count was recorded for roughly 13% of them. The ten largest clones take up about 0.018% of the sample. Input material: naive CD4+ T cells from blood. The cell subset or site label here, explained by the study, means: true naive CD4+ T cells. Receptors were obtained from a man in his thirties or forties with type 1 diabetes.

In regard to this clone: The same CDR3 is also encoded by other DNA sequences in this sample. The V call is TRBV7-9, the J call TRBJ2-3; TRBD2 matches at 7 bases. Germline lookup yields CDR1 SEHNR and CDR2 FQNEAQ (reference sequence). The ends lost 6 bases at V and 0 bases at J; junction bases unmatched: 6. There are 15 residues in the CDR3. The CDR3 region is CASSRLATSTDTQYF. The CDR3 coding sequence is TGTGCCAGCAGTCGACTAGCAACTAGCACAGATACGCAGTATTTT.

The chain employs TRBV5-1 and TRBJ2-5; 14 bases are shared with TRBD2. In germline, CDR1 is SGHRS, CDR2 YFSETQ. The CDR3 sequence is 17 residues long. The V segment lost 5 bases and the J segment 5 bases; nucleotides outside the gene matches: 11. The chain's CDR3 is CASSPTSGRAKGETQYF. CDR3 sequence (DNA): TGCGCCAGCAGTCCGACTAGCGGGAGGGCCAAGGGGGAGACCCAGTACTTC.

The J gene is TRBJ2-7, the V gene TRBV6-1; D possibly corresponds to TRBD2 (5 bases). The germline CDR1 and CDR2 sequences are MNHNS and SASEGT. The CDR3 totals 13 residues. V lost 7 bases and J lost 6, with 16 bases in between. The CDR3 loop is CASIPSLRGEQYF. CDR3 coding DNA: TGTGCCAGCATCCCCAGCCTTCGGGGCGAGCAGTACTTC.

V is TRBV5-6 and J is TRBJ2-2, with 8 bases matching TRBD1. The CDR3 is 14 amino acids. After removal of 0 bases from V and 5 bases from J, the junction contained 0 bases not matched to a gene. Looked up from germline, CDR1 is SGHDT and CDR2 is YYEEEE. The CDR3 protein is CASSLGQGTGELFF. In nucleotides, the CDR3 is TGTGCCAGCAGCTTGGGACAGGGGACCGGGGAGCTGTTTTTT.

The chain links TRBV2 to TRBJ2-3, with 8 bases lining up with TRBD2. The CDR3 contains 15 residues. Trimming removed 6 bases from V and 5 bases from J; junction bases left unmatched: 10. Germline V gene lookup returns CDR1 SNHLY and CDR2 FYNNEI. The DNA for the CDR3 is TGTGCCAGCAGCTTCTTTGAAGCGGGAGTAGATACGCAGTATTTT. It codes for CASSFFEAGVDTQYF.

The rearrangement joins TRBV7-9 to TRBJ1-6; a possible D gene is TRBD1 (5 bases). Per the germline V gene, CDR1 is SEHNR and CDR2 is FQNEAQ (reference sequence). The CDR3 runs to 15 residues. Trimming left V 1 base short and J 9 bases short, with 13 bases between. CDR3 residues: CASSLDGGRSSPLHF. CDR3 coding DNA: TGTGCCAGCAGCTTAGATGGGGGGAGAAGTTCACCCCTCCACTTT.

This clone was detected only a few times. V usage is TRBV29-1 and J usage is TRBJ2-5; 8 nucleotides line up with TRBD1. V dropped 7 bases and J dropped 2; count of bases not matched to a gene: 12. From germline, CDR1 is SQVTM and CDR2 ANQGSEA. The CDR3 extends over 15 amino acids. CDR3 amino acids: CSGTAGTGLQETQYF. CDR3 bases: TGCAGCGGGACCGCAGGGACAGGCTTACAAGAGACCCAGTACTTC.

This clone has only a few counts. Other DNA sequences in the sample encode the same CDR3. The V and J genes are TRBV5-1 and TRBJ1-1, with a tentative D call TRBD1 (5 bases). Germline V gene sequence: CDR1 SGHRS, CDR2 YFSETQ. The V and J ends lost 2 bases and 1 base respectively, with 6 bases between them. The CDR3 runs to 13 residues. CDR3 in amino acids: CASSLTGNTEAFF. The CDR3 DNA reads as TGCGCCAGCAGCTTAACAGGGAACACTGAAGCTTTCTTT.

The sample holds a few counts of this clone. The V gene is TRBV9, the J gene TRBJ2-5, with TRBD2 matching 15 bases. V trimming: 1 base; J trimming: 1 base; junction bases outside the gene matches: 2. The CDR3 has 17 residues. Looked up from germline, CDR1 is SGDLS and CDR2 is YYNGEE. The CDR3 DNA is TGTGCCAGCAGCGTAATGGGACTAGCGGGGGGCCAAGAGACCCAGTACTTC. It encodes CASSVMGLAGGQETQYF.

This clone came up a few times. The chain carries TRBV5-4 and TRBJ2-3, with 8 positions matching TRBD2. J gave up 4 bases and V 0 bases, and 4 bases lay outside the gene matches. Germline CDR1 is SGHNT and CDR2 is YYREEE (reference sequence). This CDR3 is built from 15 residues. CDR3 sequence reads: CASSLDGTRSDTQYF. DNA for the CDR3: TGTGCCAGCAGCTTGGATGGGACTAGATCAGATACGCAGTATTTT.

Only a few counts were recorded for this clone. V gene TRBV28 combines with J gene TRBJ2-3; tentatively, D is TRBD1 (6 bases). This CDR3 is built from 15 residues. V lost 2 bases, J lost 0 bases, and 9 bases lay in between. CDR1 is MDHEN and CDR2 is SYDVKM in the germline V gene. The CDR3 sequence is CASSLGGQSTDTQYF. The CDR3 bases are TGTGCCAGCAGTTTAGGGGGACAAAGCACAGATACGCAGTATTTT.

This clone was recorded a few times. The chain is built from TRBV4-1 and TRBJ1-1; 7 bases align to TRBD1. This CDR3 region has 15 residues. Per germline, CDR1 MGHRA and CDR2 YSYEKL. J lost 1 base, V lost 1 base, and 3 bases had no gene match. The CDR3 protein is CASSQGRGPNTEAFF. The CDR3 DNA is TGCGCCAGCAGCCAAGGTAGGGGGCCGAACACTGAAGCTTTCTTT.

The CDR3: CASSPQVGGPDTQYF. As DNA, the CDR3 is TGTGCCAGCAGCCCTCAGGTGGGGGGTCCTGATACGCAGTATTTT. The V gene is TRBV9, the J gene TRBJ2-3, with D possibly being TRBD2 (6 bases). Germline CDR1 and CDR2: SGDLS and YYNGEE. The CDR3 length is 15 residues. Trimming pared 4 bases from V and 6 bases from J, leaving 18 bases between.

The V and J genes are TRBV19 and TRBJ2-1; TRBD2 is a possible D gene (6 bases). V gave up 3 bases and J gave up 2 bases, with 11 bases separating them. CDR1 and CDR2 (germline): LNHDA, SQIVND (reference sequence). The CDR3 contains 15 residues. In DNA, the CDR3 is TGTGCCAGTAGTATGCGGCGGACTACCTACAATGAGCAGTTCTTC. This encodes CASSMRRTTYNEQFF.

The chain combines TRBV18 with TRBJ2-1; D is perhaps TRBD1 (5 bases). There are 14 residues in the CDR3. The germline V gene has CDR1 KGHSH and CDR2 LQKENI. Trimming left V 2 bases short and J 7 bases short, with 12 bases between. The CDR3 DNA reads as TGTGCCAGCTCACCAGGGCAGGGAAAGAATGAGCAGTTCTTC. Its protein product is CASSPGQGKNEQFF.

The CDR3 reads CASSLKYRLGGNQPQHF. The DNA of the CDR3 is TGTGCCAGCAGTCTAAAATACCGGTTGGGGGGAAATCAGCCCCAGCATTTT. This rearrangement joins TRBV27 to TRBJ1-5, with a tentative D call TRBD1 (5 bases). CDR3 size: 17 residues. CDR1 and CDR2 from the germline V gene are MNHEY and SMNVEV (reference sequence). V was cut by 5 bases and J by 4 bases, with 21 bases left in between.

The CDR3 DNA follows: TGTGCCAGCAGTTTCACTCCGGAGAATGGCTACACCTTC. The encoded protein is CASSFTPENGYTF. The chain recombines TRBV6-5 with TRBJ1-2; no firm D call. Germline CDR1 reads MNHEY; CDR2 reads SVGAGI. Trimming stripped 4 bases from V and 6 bases from J, with 12 bases between. The CDR3 is 13 residues long.

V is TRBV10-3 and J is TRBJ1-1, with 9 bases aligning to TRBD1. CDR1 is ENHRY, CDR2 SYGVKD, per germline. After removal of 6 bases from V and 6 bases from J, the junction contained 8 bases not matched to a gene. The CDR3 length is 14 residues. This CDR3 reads CAIRNLQGASEAFF. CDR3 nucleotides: TGTGCCATCAGGAACTTACAGGGGGCCTCTGAAGCTTTCTTT.

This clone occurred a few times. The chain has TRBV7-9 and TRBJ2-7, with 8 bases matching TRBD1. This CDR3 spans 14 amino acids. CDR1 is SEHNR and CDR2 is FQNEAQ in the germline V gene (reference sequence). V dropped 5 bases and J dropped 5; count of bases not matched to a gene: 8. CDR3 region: CASSSGQGSDEQYF. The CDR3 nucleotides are TGTGCCAGCAGCAGTGGACAGGGCAGCGACGAGCAGTACTTC.